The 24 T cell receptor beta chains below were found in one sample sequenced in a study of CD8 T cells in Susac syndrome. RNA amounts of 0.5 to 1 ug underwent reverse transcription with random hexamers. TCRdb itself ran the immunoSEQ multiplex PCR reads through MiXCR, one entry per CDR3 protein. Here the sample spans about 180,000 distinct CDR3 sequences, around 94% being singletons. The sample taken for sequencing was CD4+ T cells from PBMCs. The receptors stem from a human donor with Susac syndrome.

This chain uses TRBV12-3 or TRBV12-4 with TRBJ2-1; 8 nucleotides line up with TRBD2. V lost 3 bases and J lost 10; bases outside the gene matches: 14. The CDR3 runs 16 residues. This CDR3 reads CASSFGAMREVGEQFF. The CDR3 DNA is TGTGCCAGCAGTTTTGGGGCGATGCGGGAGGTCGGGGAGCAGTTCTTC.

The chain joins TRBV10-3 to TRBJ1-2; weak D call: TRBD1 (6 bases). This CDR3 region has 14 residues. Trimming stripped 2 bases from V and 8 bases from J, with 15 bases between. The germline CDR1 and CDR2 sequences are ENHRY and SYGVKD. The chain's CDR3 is CAISEPGAVSGYTF. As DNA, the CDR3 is TGTGCCATCAGTGAGCCAGGGGCCGTATCGGGCTACACCTTC.

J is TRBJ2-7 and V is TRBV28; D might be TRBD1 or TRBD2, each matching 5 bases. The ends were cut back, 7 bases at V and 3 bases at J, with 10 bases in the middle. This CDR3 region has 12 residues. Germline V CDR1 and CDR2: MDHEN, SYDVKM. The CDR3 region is CASKVGVYEQYF. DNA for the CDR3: TGTGCCAGCAAGGTGGGGGTCTACGAGCAGTACTTC.

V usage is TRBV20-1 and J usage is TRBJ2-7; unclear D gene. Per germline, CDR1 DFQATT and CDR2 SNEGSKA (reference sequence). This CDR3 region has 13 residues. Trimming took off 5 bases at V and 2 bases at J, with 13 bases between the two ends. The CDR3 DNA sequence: TGCAGTGCTCCAGCAGGTGGGACCTACGAGCAGTACTTC. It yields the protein CSAPAGGTYEQYF.

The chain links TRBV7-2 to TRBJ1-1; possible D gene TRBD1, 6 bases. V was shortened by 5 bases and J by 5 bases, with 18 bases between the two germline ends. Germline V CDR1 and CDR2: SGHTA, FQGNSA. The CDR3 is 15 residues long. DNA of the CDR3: TGTGCCAGCAGCAGGGGGGCTCTGGCTATTACTGAAGCTTTCTTT. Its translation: CASSRGALAITEAFF.

CDR3 sequence: CASSPLGGDTEAFF. CDR3 DNA: TGCGCCAGCAGCCCGCTCGGGGGGGACACTGAAGCTTTCTTT. The chain links TRBV5-1 to TRBJ1-1, with a possible D match to TRBD1 (5 bases). Germline V CDR1 and CDR2: SGHRS, YFSETQ. V was trimmed by 4 bases and J by 3 bases, leaving 13 bases between them. The CDR3 consists of 14 residues.

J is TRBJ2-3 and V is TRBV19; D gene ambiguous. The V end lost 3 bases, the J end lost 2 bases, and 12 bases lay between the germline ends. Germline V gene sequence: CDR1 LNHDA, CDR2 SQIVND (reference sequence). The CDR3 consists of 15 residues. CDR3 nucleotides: TGTGCCAGTAGTATTGAGTTTTTACCCACAGATACGCAGTATTTT. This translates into CASSIEFLPTDTQYF.

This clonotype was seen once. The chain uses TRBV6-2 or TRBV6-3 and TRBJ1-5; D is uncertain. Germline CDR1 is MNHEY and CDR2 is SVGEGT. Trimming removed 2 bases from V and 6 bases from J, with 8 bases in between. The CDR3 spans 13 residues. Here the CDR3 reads CASSYEVTQPQHF. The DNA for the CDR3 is TGTGCCAGCAGTTACGAGGTAACTCAGCCCCAGCATTTT.

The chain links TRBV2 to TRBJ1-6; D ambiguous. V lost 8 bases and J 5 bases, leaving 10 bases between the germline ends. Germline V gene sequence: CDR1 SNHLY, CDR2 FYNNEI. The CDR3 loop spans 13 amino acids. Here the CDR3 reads CASGLWNNSPLHF. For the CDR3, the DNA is TGTGCCAGCGGGTTATGGAATAATTCACCCCTCCACTTT.

This CDR3 reads CSVDWGTSGRALYEQFF. The CDR3 coding sequence is TGCAGCGTTGATTGGGGGACTAGCGGGAGGGCCTTATACGAGCAGTTCTTC. The gene calls are TRBV29-1 and TRBJ2-1, with 16 bases identical to TRBD2. The V gene's germline CDR1 is SQVTM and CDR2 ANQGSEA. CDR3 size: 17 residues. The trim removed 3 bases at V and 10 bases at J, leaving 12 bases unmatched.

CDR3: CASSFGGSGNQPQHF. In DNA, the CDR3 is TGTGCCAGCAGTTTCGGGGGTTCGGGCAATCAGCCCCAGCATTTT. This rearrangement joins TRBV12-3 or TRBV12-4 to TRBJ1-5, with D perhaps TRBD1 (5 bases). Trimming stripped 3 bases from V and 2 bases from J, with 11 bases between. CDR3 length equals 15 residues.

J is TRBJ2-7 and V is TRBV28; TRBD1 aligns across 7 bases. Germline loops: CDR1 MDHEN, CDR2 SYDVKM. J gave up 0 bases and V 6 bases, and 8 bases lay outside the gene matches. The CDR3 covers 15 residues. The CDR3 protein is CASSGTQGISYEQYF. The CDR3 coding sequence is TGTGCCAGCAGCGGAACACAGGGGATCTCCTACGAGCAGTACTTC.

CDR3: CASTPPGGDFYNEQFF. CDR3 bases: TGTGCCAGTACCCCCCCGGGAGGGGACTTCTACAATGAGCAGTTCTTC. The V gene is TRBV19, the J gene TRBJ2-1, with 8 nucleotides matching TRBD2. The CDR3 is 16 amino acids. V dropped 7 bases and J dropped 3; count of bases not matched to a gene: 11. Germline loops: CDR1 LNHDA, CDR2 SQIVND (reference sequence). The complete variable domain, with remaining parts taken from reference TRBV19 and TRBJ2-1, reads DGGITQSPKYLFRKEGQNVTLSCEQNLNHDAMYWYRQDPGQGLRLIYYSQIVNDFQKGDIAEGYSVSREKKESFPLTVTSAQKNPTAFYLCASTPPGGDFYNEQFFGPGTRLTVL.

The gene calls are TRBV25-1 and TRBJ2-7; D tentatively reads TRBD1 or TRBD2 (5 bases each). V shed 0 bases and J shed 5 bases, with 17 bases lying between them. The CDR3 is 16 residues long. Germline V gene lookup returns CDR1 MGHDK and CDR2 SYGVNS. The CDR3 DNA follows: TGTGCCAGCAGTGAATATGGCTCCGGGACCGGCGACGAGCAGTACTTC. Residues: CASSEYGSGTGDEQYF.

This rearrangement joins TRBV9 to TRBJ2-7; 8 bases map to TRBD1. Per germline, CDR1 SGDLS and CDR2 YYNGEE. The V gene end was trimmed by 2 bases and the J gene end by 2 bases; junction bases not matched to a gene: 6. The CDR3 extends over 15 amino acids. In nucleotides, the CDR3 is TGTGCCAGCAGCGTCGGACAGGGCGAAACCTACGAGCAGTACTTC. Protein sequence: CASSVGQGETYEQYF.

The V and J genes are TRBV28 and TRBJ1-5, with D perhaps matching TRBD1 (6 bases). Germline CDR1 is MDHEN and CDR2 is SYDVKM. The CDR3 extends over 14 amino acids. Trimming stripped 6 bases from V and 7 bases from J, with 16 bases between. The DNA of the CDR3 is TGTGCCAGCAGCCTAAGACAGGCCGGGCAGCCCCAGCATTTT. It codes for CASSLRQAGQPQHF.

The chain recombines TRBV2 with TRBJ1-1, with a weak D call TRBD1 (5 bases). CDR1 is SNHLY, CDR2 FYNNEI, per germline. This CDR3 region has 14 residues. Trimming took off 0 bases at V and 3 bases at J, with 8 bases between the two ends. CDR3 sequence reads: CASSEAGGDTEAFF. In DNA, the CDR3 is TGTGCCAGCAGTGAAGCGGGGGGAGACACTGAAGCTTTCTTT.

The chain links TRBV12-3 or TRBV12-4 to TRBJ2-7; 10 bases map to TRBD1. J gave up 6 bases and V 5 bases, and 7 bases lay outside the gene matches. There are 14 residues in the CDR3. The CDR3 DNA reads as TGTGCCAGCAGTCGCGGGACAGGGGTCTCCGAGCAGTACTTC. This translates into CASSRGTGVSEQYF.

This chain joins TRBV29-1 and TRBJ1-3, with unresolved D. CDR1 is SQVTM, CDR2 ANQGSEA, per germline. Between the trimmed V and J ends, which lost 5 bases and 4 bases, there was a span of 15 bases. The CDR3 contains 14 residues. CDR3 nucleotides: TGCAGCGTTTTAAGAGGGTCAAGCGGAAACACCATATATTTT. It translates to CSVLRGSSGNTIYF. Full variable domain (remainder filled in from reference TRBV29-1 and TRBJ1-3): SAVISQKPSRDICQRGTSLTIQCQVDSQVTMMFWYRQQPGQSLTLIATANQGSEATYESGFVIDKFPISRPNLTFSTLTVSNMSPEDSSIYLCSVLRGSSGNTIYFGEGSWLTVV.

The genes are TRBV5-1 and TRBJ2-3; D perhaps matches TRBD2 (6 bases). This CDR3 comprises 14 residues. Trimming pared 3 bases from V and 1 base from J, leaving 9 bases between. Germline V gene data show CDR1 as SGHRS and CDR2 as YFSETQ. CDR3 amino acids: CASSSGLRTDTQYF. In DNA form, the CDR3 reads TGCGCCAGCAGCTCGGGACTTCGCACAGATACGCAGTATTTT.

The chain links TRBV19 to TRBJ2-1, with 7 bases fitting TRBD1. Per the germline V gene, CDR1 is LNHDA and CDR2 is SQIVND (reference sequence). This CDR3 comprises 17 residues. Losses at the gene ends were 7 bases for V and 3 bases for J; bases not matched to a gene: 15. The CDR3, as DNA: TGTGCCAGTACCAACCAGAGGGGTGGGACAGTCTACAATGAGCAGTTCTTC. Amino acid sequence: CASTNQRGGTVYNEQFF.

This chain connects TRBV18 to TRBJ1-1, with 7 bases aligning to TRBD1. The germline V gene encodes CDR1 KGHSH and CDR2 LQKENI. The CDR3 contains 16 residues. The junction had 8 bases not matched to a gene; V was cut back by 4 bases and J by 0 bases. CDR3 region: CASSQAWTGVNTEAFF. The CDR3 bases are TGTGCCAGCTCACAAGCCTGGACAGGAGTGAACACTGAAGCTTTCTTT.

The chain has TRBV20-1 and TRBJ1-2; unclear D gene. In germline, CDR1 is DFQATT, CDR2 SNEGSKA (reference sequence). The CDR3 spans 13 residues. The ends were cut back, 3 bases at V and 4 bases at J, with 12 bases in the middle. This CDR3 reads CSASNPQTYGYTF. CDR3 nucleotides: TGCAGTGCTAGTAATCCACAGACCTATGGCTACACCTTC.

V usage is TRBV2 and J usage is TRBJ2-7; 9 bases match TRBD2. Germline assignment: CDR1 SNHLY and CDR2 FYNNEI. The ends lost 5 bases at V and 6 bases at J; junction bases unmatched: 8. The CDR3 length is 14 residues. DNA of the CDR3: TGTGCCAGCAGTCGCGGCCTAGCGGGACGCGAGCAGTACTTC. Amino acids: CASSRGLAGREQYF.